The clone carrying this TCR beta chain has more than one count but fewer than ten. The antigen remains unidentified. The V segment lost 4 bases and the J segment 7 bases; nucleotides outside the gene matches: 9. The CDR3 is 15 residues long. The germline V gene encodes CDR1 KGHSY and CDR2 FQNENV. Unique molecular identifiers were present on cDNA, and template switching added a universal primer site. From the 5' RACE reads, TCRdb called clonotypes with MiXCR, one entry per CDR3 protein. The table shows around 480,000 distinct CDR3 sequences, with 13% to 15% occurring only once. The entry originates in a study of identical twins. General study results and limits: Models underestimated how often monozygotic twins shared out-of-frame TCR alpha. Fewer insertions were carried by abundant cord blood beta clonotypes, but none was seen in memory repertoires.

The same sample was also studied in work on yellow fever vaccine responses in identical twins. As reported in that work: As reported, the vaccine T cell response of twins seemed partly convergent and partly personalized.

This clonotype was obtained from a woman aged 18-29 years in good health. Material for sequencing was CD4+ T cells sorted from blood. The J gene is TRBJ2-1, the V gene TRBV16; the match to TRBD2 covers 8 bases. The CDR3 loop is CASSLSGLGVNEQFF. The CDR3, as DNA: TGTGCCAGCAGCCTCTCGGGACTAGGCGTAAATGAGCAGTTCTTC.